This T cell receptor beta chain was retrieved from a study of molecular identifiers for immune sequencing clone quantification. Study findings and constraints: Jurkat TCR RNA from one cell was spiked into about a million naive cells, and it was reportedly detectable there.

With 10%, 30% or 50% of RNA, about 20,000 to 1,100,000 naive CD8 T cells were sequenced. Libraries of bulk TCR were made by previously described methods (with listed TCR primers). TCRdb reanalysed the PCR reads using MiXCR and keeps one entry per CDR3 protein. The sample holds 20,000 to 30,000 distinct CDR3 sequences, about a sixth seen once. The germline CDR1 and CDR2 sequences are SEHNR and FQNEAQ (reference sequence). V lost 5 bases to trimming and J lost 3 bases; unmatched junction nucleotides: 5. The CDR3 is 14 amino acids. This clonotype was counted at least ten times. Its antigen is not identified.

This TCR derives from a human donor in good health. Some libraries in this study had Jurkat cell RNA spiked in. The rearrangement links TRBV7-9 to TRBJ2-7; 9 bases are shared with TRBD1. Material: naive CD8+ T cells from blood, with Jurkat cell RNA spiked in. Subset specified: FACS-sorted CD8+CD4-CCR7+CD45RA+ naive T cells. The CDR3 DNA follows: TGTGCCAGCAGCCCCCGGGACAGGGTCTACGAGCAGTACTTC. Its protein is CASSPRDRVYEQYF.